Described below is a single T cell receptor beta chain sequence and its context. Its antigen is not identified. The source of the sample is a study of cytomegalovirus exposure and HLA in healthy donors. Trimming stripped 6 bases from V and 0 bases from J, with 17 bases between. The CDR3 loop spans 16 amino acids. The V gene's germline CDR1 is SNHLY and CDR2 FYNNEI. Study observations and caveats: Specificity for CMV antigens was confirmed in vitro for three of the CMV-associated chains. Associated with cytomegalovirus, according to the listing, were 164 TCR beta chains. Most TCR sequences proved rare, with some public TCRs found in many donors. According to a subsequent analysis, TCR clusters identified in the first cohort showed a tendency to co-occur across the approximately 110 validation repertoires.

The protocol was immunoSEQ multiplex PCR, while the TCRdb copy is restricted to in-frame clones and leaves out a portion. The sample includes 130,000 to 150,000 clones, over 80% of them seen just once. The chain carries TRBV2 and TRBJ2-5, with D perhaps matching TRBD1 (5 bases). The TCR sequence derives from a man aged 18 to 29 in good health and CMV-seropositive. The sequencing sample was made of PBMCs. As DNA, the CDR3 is TGTGCCAGCAGGGCCCGACAGAGCCGTTACCAAGAGACCCAGTACTTC. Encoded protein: CASRARQSRYQETQYF.